This T cell receptor (beta chain) was identified during a study of cytomegalovirus exposure and HLA in healthy donors. The CDR3 covers 18 residues. V was trimmed by 5 bases and J by 4 bases, leaving 26 bases between them. Germline CDR1 reads SGHVS; CDR2 reads FQNEAQ. With 60 Vbeta and 13 Jbeta primers, the PCR was carried out. TCRdb's copy holds only in-frame clones and misses some; the assay was immunoSEQ multiplex PCR. Seen here are over 75,000 clones, around 82% observed once, and the top ten hold about 0.71%. In the case of this clone: The target antigen is unknown.

Study-level points and caveats: A further, later analysis showed that HLA-associated TCR beta chains (compared with equally common others) were more clonally expanded. When analyzed later, a missense DCLRE1C variant was found to be linked to TCR beta V- and J-gene trimming. Many donors shared some public TCRs, even though most TCR sequences were rare. Donor immune exposure was known only as CMV serostatus.

This rearrangement joins TRBV7-8 to TRBJ2-5; a possible D gene is TRBD2 (8 bases). Sequencing input: PBMCs. The TCR comes from a woman aged 55-69 years in good health and CMV-seronegative. Here the CDR3 reads CASSPTSGYSGTVETQYF. In nucleotides, the CDR3 is TGTGCCAGCAGCCCCACCTCTGGCTATAGCGGGACAGTAGAGACCCAGTACTTC. The full variable domain, rest sourced from reference TRBV7-8 and TRBJ2-5, is GAGVSQSPRYKVAKRGQDVALRCDPISGHVSLFWYQQALGQGPEFLTYFQNEAQLDKSGLPSDRFFAERPEGSVSTLKIQRTQQEDSAVYLCASSPTSGYSGTVETQYFGPGTRLLVL.